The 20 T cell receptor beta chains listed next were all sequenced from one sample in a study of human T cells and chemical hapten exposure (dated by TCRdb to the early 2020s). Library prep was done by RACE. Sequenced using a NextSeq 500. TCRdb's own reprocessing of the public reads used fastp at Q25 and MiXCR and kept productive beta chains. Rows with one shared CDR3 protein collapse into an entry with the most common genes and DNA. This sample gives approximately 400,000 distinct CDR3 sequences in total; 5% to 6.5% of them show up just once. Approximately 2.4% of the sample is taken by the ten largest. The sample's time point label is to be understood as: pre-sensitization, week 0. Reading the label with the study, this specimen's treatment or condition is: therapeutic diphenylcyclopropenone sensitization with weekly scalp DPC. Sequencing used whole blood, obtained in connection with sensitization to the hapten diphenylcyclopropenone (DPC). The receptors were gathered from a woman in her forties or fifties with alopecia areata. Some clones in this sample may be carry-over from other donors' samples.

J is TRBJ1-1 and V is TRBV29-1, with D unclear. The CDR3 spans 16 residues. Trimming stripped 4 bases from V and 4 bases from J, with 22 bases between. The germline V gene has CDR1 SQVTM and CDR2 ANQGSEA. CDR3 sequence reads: CSVGGTGIGPGTEAFF. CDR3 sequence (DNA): TGCAGCGTTGGGGGAACGGGTATTGGGCCGGGCACTGAAGCTTTCTTT.

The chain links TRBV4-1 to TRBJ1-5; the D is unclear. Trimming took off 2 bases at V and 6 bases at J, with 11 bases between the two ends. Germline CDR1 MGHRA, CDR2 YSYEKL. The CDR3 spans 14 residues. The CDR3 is CASSQMGGSQPQHF. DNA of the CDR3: TGCGCCAGCAGCCAAATGGGAGGGAGTCAGCCCCAGCATTTT.

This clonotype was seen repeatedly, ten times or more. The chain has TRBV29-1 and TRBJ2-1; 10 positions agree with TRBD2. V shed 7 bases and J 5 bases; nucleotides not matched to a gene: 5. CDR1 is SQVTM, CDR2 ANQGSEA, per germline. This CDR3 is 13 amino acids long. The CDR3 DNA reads TGCAGCGCCTGGACTAGCGGACACAATGAGCAGTTCTTC. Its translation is CSAWTSGHNEQFF.

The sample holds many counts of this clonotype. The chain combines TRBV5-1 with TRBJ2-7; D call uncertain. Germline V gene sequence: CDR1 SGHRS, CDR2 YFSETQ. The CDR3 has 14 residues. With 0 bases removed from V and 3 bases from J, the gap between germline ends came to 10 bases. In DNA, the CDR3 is TGCGCCAGCAGCTTGGCCCCAAGGGACTACGAGCAGTACTTC. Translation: CASSLAPRDYEQYF.

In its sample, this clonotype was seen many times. The CDR3 spells CASSQEGWPEAFF. The DNA for the CDR3 is TGCGCCAGCAGCCAAGAAGGGTGGCCTGAAGCTTTCTTT. The chain joins TRBV4-1 to TRBJ1-1; D ambiguous. Germline V gene lookup returns CDR1 MGHRA and CDR2 YSYEKL. The CDR3 contains 13 residues. Trimming took 0 bases from V and 6 from J, leaving 8 bases between them.

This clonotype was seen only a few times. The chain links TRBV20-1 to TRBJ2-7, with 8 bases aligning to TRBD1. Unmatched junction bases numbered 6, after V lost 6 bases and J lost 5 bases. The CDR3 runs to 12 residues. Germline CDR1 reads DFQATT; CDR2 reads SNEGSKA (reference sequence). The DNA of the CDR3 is TGCAGTGCCTCGGACAGGGAGGACGAGCAGTACTTC. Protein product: CSASDREDEQYF.

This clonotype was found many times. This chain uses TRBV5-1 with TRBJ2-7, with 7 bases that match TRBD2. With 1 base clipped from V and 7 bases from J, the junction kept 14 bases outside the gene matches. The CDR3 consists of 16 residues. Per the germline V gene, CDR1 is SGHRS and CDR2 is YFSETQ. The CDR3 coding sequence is TGCGCCAGCAGCTTGTCTGTGGGGAGGGCGAACTTGGAGCAGTACTTC. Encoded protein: CASSLSVGRANLEQYF.

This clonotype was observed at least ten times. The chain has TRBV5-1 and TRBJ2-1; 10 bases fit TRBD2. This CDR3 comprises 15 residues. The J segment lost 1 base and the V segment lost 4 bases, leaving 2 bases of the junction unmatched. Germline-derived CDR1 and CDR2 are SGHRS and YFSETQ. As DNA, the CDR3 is TGCGCCAGCAGCGAGACTAGCGGGTCCTACAATGAGCAGTTCTTC. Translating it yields CASSETSGSYNEQFF.

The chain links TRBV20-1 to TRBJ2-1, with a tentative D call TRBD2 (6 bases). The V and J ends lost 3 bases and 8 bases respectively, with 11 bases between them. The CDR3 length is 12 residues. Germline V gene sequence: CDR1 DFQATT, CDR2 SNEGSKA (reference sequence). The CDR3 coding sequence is TGCAGTGCTAGTGGGGGGTCAGATGAGCAGTTCTTC. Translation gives CSASGGSDEQFF.

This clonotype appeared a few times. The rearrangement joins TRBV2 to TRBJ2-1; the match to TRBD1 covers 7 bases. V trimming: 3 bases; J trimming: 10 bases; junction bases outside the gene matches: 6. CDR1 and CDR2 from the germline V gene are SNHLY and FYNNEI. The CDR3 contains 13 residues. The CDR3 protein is CASSDRDSPEQFF. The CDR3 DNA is TGTGCCAGCAGTGACAGGGACAGTCCAGAGCAGTTCTTC.

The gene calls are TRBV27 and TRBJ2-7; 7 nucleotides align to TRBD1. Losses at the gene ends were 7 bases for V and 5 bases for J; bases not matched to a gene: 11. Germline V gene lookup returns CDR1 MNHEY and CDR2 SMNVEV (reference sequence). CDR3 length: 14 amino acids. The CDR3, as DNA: TGTGCCAGCACCCAAGGGACAGTCAGCGACGAGCAGTACTTC. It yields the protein CASTQGTVSDEQYF.

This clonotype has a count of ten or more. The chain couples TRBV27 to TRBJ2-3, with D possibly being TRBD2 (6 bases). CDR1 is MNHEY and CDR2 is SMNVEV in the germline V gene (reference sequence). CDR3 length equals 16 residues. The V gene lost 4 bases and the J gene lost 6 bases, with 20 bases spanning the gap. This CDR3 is CASSSSGQLLADTQYF. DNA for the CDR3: TGTGCCAGCAGTTCCTCGGGGCAGCTCCTAGCGGATACGCAGTATTTT.

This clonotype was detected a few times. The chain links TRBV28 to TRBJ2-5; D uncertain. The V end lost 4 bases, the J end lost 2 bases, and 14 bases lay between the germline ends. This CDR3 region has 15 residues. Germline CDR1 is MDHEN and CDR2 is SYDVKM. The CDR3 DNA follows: TGTGCCAGCAGTTCCTCGCGACTGACTCAAGAGACCCAGTACTTC. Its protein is CASSSSRLTQETQYF. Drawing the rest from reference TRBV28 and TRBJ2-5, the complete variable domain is DVKVTQSSRYLVKRTGEKVFLECVQDMDHENMFWYRQDPGLGLRLIYFSYDVKMKEKGDIPEGYSVSREKKERFSLILESASTNQTSMYLCASSSSRLTQETQYFGPGTRLLVL.

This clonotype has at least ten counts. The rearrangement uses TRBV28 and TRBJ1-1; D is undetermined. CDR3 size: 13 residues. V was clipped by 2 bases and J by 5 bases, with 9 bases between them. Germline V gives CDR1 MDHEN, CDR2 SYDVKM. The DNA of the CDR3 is TGTGCCAGCAGTTTAGGGTATCCAACTGAAGCTTTCTTT. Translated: CASSLGYPTEAFF.

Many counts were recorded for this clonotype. CDR3 sequence (DNA): TGCAGCGTTGAGGGGGGCCCGCTCGACCATGGCTACACCTTC. Translating it yields CSVEGGPLDHGYTF. The V call is TRBV29-1, the J call TRBJ1-2; D might be TRBD1 (6 bases). Trimming cost V 3 bases and J 6 bases, with 17 bases left between them. CDR1 and CDR2 (germline): SQVTM, ANQGSEA. The CDR3 contains 14 residues.

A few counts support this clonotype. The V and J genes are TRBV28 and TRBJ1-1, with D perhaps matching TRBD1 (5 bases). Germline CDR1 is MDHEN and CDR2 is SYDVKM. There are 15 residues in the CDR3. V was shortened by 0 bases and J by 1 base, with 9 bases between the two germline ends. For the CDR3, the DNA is TGTGCCAGCAGTTTATGGTCACAGGCGAACACTGAAGCTTTCTTT. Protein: CASSLWSQANTEAFF.

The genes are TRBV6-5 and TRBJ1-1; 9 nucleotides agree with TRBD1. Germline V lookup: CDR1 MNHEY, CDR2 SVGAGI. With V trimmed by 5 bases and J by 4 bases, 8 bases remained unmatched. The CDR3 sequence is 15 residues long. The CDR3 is CASSKTGGVGTEAFF. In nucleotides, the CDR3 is TGTGCCAGCAGTAAGACAGGGGGTGTTGGCACTGAAGCTTTCTTT.

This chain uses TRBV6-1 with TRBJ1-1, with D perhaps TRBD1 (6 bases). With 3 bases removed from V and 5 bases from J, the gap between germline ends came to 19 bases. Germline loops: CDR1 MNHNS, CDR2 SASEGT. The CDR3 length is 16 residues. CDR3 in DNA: TGTGCCAGCAGTGACATTGACAGGTCTCGGGGGACTGAAGCTTTCTTT. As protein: CASSDIDRSRGTEAFF.

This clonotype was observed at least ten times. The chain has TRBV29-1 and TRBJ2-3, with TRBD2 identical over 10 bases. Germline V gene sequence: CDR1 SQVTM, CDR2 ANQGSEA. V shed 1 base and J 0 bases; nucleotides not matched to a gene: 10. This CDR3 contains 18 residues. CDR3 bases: TGCAGCGTTGAAGGTTTCCCGAGCGGGGGGGAGAGCACAGATACGCAGTATTTT. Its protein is CSVEGFPSGGESTDTQYF.

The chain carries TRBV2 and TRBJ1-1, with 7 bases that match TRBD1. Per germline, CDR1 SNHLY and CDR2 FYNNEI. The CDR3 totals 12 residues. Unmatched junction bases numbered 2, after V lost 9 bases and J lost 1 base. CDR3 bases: TGTGCCAGGAGACAGGGGAACACTGAAGCTTTCTTT. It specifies CARRQGNTEAFF.